This T cell receptor (beta chain) was sequenced in a study of blood T cell repertoires in COVID-19. Germline V gene sequence: CDR1 MDHEN, CDR2 SYDVKM. This CDR3 contains 16 residues. V shed 6 bases, J shed 2 bases, and the junction held 9 bases outside the gene matches. Methods used by the authors: Reference gene primers were amplified, and this amplification served to estimate nucleated cell counts. Libraries were prepared by immunoSEQ multiplex PCR; TCRdb keeps only in-frame clonotypes and omits some of them. The DNA gave D and trimming, while V, J and clone size come from that table. This sample has 250,000 or so clones; more than 75% occur once, and the top ten carry 0.95% to 1%.

Source material: peripheral blood. The sequence was collected from a woman aged 40 to 55 who had recovered from COVID-19. The chain has TRBV28 and TRBJ2-7; 11 positions agree with TRBD2. The CDR3 DNA sequence: TGTGCCAGCAGCCCATCCCTACTAGCGGGGGCCTACGAGCAGTACTTC. Residues: CASSPSLLAGAYEQYF.